Included here is one T cell receptor (beta chain) sequence, with context. The source of the sample is a study of blood T cell repertoires in COVID-19. Study-wide context: COVID-19 samples from acute and convalescent phases originated in the United States, Italy and Spain. Sources were T cells, B-cell-depleted T cells, or PBMCs; the material itself was cDNA or gDNA.

CDR1 and CDR2 from the germline V gene are SGHDN and FVKESK. The junction had 11 bases not matched to a gene; V was cut back by 6 bases and J by 5 bases. The CDR3 sequence is 16 residues long. In the original processing: Quantification of nucleated cells was approximated via reference gene primer amplification. TCRdb's table, derived via immunoSEQ multiplex PCR, lists solely in-frame clones and lacks some. For V, J and clone size, that table is used; D and trimming come from the DNA. This table has 55,000 to 70,000 clones, 75% to 90% appearing once. The TCR sequence derives from a woman of 80 years or more with COVID-19, enrolled during active disease. Sequenced input: peripheral blood. V gene TRBV14 combines with J gene TRBJ2-5, with 11 bases identical to TRBD1. CDR3 coding DNA: TGTGCCAGCAGACCAGGTCCGGGACAGGGGGACGAGACCCAGTACTTC. This codes for CASRPGPGQGDETQYF.